This TCR beta chain was recorded in a study of chronic HIV infection and antiretroviral therapy. CDR3 length equals 13 residues. Trimming took off 4 bases at V and 3 bases at J, with 11 bases between the two ends. The germline CDR1 and CDR2 sequences are SGDLS and YYNGEE. MiXCR, run by TCRdb on the 5' RACE reads, gives a single entry per CDR3 protein. The repertoire has about 38,000 distinct CDR3 sequences, 8% to 10% of them found once; the top ten carry 2.9%. The sequence came from an adult who had HIV and had not received antiretroviral therapy, or was an uninfected healthy control (not recorded which). Sequencing was carried out using peripheral blood. V and J are TRBV9 and TRBJ2-7; D is uncertain. The CDR3 here is CASSIDGNYEQYF. DNA of the CDR3: TGTGCCAGCAGCATCGACGGAAACTACGAGCAGTACTTC.